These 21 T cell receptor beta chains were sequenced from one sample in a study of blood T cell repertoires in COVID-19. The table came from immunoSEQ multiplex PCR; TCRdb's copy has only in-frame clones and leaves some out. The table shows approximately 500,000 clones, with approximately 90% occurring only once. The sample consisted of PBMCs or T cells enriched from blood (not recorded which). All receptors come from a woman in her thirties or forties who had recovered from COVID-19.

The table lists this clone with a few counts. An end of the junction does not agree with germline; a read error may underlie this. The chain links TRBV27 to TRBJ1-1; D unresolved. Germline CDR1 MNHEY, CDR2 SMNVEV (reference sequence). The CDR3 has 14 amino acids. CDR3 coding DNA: TGTGCCAGCACTTTAACACATGCGAACACTGAAGCTTTCTTT. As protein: CASTLTHANTEAFF.

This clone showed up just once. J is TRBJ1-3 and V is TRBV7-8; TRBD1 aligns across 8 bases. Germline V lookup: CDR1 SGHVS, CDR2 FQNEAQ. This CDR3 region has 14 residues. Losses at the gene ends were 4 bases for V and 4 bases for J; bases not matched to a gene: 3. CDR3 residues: CASSSDRGGNTIYF. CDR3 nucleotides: TGTGCCAGCAGCTCAGACAGGGGAGGAAACACCATATATTTT.

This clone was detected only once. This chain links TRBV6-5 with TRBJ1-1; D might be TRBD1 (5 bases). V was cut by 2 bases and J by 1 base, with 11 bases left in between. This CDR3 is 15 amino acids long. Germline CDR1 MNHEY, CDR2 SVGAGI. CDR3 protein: CASSYSVRANTEAFF. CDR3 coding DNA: TGTGCCAGCAGTTACAGCGTCAGGGCGAACACTGAAGCTTTCTTT.

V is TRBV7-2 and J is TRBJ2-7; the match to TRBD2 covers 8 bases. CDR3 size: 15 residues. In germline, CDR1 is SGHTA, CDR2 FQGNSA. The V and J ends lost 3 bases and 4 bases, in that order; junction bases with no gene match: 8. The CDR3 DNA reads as TGTGCCAGCAGCTTGGGCGGGAGGTTTTCGTACGAGCAGTACTTC. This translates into CASSLGGRFSYEQYF.

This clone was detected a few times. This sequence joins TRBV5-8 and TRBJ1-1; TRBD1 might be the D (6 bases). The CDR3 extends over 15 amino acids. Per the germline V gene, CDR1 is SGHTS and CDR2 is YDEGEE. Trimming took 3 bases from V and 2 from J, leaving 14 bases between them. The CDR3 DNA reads TGTGCCAGCAGCTCTTACAGGGCCACTAACACTGAAGCTTTCTTT. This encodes CASSSYRATNTEAFF.

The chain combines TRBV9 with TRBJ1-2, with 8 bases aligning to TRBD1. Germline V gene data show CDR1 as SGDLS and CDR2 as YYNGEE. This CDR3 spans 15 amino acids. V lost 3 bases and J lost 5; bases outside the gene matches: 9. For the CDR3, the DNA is TGTGCCAGCAGCGCAGGGGACAGGATGTGGTATGGCTACACCTTC. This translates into CASSAGDRMWYGYTF.

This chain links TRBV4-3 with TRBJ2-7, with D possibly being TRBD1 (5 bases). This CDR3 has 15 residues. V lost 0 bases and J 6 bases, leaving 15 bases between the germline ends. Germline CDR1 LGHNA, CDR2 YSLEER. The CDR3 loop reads CASSQDGVVGLEQYF. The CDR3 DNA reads TGCGCCAGCAGCCAAGATGGGGTGGTGGGGCTCGAGCAGTACTTC.

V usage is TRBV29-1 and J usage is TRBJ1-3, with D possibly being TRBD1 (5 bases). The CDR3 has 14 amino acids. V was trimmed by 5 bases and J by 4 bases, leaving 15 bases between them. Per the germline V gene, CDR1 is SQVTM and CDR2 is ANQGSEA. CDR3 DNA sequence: TGCAGCGTTCCCGGGGGGGATCCGGGAAACACCATATATTTT. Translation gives CSVPGGDPGNTIYF. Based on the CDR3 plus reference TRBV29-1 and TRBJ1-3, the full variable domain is SAVISQKPSRDICQRGTSLTIQCQVDSQVTMMFWYRQQPGQSLTLIATANQGSEATYESGFVIDKFPISRPNLTFSTLTVSNMSPEDSSIYLCSVPGGDPGNTIYFGEGSWLTVV.

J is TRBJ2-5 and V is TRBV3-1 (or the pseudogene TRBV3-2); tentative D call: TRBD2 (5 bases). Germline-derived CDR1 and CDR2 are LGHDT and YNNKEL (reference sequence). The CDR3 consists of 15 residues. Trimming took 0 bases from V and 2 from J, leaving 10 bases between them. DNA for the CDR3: TGTGCCAGCAGCCAAGAACGGGGATTTCAAGAGACCCAGTACTTC. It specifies CASSQERGFQETQYF.

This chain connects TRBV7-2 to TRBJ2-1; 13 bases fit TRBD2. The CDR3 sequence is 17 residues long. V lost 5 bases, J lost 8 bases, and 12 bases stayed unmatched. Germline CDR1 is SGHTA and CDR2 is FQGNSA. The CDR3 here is CASSPTGTSGNIHEQFF. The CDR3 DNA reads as TGTGCCAGCAGCCCAACCGGGACTAGCGGGAATATCCATGAGCAGTTCTTC.

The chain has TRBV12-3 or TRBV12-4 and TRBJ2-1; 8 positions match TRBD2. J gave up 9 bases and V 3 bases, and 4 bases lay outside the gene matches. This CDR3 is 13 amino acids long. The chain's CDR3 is CASSLPAGGEQFF. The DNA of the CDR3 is TGTGCCAGCAGTTTGCCTGCGGGGGGTGAGCAGTTCTTC.

CDR3 DNA: TGTGCCAGTAGGAACAGGAACATGAACACTGAAGCTTTCTTT. Translated: CASRNRNMNTEAFF. This chain uses TRBV19 with TRBJ1-1; possible D gene TRBD1, 5 bases. Germline CDR1 LNHDA, CDR2 SQIVND (reference sequence). The CDR3 covers 14 residues. Deletions cut 6 bases from V and 0 bases from J, with 11 bases between.

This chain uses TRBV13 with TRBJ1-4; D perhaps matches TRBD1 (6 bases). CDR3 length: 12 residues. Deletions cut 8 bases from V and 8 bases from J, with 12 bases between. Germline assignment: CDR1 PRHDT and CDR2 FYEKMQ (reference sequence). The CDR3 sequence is CASQQGKEKLFF. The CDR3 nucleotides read TGTGCCAGCCAGCAGGGGAAGGAAAAACTGTTTTTT.

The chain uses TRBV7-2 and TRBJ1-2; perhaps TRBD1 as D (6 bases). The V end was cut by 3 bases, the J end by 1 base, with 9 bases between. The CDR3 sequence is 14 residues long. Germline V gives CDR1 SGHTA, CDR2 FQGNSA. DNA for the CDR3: TGTGCCAGCAGCTTCGGACAGAGTAACTATGGCTACACCTTC. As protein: CASSFGQSNYGYTF.

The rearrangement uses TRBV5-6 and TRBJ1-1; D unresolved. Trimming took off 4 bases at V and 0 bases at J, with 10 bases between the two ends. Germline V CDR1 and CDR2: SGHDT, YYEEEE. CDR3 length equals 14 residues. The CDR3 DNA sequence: TGTGCCAGCAGCAAACAGAACATGAACACTGAAGCTTTCTTT. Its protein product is CASSKQNMNTEAFF. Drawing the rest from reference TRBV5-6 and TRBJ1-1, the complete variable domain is DAGVTQSPTHLIKTRGQQVTLRCSPKSGHDTVSWYQQALGQGPQFIFQYYEEEERQRGNFPDRFSGHQFPNYSSELNVNALLLGDSALYLCASSKQNMNTEAFFGQGTRLTVV.

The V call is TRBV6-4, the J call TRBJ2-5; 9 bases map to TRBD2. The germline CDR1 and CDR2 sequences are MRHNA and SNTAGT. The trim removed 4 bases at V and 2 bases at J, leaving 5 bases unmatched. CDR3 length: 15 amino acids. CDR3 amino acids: CASSALAGDQETQYF. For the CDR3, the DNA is TGTGCCAGCAGTGCCTTAGCGGGAGATCAAGAGACCCAGTACTTC.

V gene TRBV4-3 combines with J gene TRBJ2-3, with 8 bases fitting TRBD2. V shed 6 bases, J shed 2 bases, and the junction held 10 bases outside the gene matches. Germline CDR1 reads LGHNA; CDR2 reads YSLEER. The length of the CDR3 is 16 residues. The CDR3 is CASRPSGGRLTDTQYF. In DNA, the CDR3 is TGCGCCAGCAGGCCGTCCGGCGGGAGGCTCACAGATACGCAGTATTTT.

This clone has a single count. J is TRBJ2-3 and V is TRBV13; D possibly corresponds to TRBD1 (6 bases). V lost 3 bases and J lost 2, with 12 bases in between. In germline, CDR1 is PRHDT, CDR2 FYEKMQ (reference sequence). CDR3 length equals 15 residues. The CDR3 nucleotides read TGTGCCAGCAGCTTTACAGGACAGTACACAGATACGCAGTATTTT. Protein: CASSFTGQYTDTQYF.

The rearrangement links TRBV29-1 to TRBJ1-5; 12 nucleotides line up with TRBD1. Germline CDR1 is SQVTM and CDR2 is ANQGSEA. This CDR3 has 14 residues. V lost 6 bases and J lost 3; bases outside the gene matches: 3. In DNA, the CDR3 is TGCAGCGTAGCGGGACAGGGGGCCAATCAGCCCCAGCATTTT. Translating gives CSVAGQGANQPQHF.

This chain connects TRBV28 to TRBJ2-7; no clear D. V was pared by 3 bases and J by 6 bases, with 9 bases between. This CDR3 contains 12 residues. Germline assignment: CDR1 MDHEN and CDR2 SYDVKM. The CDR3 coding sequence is TGTGCCAGCAGTTTGATCGTGAGCGAGCAGTACTTC. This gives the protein CASSLIVSEQYF.

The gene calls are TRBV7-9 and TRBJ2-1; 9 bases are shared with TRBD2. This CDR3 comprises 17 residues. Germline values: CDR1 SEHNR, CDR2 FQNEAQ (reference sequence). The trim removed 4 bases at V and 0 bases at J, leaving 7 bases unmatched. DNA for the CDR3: TGTGCCAGCAGCTCGAAAAGACTAGCGGACTCCTACAATGAGCAGTTCTTC. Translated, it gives CASSSKRLADSYNEQFF.